This entry describes one TCR beta chain. The antigen this receptor binds is unknown. Base quality data are lacking; no much larger clone is found one base away. Ends trimmed: V by 4 bases, J by 1 base; bases unmatched to a gene: 5. The CDR3, cysteine through phenylalanine, is 16 amino acids long. Only the CDR3 part of the read is kept: 48 bases, read in frame from the first base. CDR1 and CDR2 (LGHDT, YNNKEL) derive from the germline V gene (reference sequence). Whole blood was collected in K2EDTA tubes by collaborating institutions according to the institutions' own protocols. For TCRbeta analysis, collaborator samples were shipped as frozen whole blood, as isolated PBMCs, or as DNA extracted from either sample type. The data were obtained in a study of blood T cell repertoires in COVID-19 (dated by TCRdb to about 2020). Background on the whole study: Samples from collaborators originated in the United States, Italy and Spain and spanned both the acute and convalescent phases of COVID-19. The material from the prospective study consisted of cDNA or gDNA derived from T cells, B-cell-depleted T cells, or PBMCs. Subjects who had been exposed to COVID-19, were actively infected with it, or had recovered from it provided the deeply sampled blood TCRbeta repertoires that made up the dataset. The repertoires were released in a freely available public database intended as a resource for research on the immune response to SARS-CoV-2. Samples were obtained from the ongoing ImmuneRACE study (first 160 participants) and from some 1,300 subjects provided by 6 global collaborators. The sample metadata nearly always contained a de-identified subject ID, COVID-19 status, age in years and sex. HLA class I and class II types, where available, came from metadata supplied by the sample provider rather than from assay-based typing.

TCRbeta CDR3 regions were amplified from genomic DNA using the immunoSEQ Assay, a bias-controlled multiplex PCR. In the authors' own workflow: The number of nucleated cells in each sample was estimated from the amplification of reference gene primers within the assay. Sequence reads were collapsed and filtered to measure the absolute abundance of every unique TCRbeta CDR3 rearrangement. For each sample, productive Simpson clonality was calculated as the square root of Simpson's diversity index over productive rearrangements. TCRdb obtained this table from immuneACCESS and retained in-frame rearrangements with V and J assigned. These tables miss some clones; where compared with another copy, unresolved V genes account for less than half of the shortfall, and the remainder is unexplained. The DNA gave D and trimming, while V, J and clone size come from that table. The sample table lists 120,000 or so clones, around four fifths of them with a count of one. Of the sample, roughly 25% is held by the ten largest clones.

The study at large found these results: The amount of clinical and demographic metadata varied by source and participant and was provided uncurated.

Recombination linked TRBV3-1 (or the pseudogene TRBV3-2) to TRBJ2-5; TRBD1 lines up with 11 middle nucleotides. The receptor's source is a human donor in a cohort sampled during active COVID-19. The sequencing sample was made of peripheral blood. The nucleotides are TGTGCCAGCAGCCCAGGACAGGGGGCTGCCCAAGAGACCCAGTACTTC. This encodes CASSPGQGAAQETQYF.